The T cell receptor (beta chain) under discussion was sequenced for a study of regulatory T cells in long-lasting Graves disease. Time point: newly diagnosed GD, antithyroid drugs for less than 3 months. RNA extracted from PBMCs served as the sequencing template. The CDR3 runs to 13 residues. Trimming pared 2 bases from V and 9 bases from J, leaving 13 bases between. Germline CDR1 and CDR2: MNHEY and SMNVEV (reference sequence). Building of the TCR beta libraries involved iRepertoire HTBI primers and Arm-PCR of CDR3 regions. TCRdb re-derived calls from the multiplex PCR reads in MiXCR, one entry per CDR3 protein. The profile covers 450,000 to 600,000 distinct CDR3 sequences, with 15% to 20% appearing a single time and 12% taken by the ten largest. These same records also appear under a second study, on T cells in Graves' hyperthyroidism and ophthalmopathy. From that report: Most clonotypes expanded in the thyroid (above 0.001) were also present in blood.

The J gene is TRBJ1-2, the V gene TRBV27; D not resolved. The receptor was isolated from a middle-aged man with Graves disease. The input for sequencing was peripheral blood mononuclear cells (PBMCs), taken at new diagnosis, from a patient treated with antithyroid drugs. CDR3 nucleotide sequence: TGTGCCAGCAGTTTACGGGGTAAAATGAGCTACACCTTC. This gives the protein CASSLRGKMSYTF.